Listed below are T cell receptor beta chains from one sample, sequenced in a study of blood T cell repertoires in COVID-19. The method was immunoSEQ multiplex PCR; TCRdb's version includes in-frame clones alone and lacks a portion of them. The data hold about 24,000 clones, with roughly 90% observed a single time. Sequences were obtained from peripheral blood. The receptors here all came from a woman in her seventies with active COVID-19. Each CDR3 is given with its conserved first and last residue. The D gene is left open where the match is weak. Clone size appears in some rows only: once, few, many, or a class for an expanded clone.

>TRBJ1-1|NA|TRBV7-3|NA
CASSLLGGNTEAFF
TGTGCCAGCAGCTTATTGGGGGGAAACACTGAAGCTTTCTTT
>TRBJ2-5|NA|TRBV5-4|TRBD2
CASSRRPSGGIQETQYF
TGTGCCAGCAGCAGACGACCCAGCGGGGGGATACAAGAGACCCAGTACTTC
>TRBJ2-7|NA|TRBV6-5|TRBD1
CASRRGQGREQYF
TGTGCCAGCAGGCGCGGACAGGGGCGAGAGCAGTACTTC
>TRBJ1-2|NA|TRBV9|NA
CASSAGLWDYGYTF
TGTGCCAGCAGCGCGGGACTCTGGGACTATGGCTACACCTTC
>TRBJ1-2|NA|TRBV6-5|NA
CASSYLARERYTF
TGTGCCAGCAGTTACCTCGCGAGGGAACGCTACACCTTC
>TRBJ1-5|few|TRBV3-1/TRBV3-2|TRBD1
CASSQGQGTGPQHF
TGTGCCAGCAGCCAAGGACAGGGCACCGGGCCCCAGCATTTT
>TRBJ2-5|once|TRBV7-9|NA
CASSLGLLAKISETQYF
TGTGCCAGCAGCTTAGGCCTGCTGGCCAAAATCTCAGAGACCCAGTACTTC
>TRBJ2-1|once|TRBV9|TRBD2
CASSAPPRGLAFHNEQFF
TGTGCCAGCAGCGCCCCCCCTCGGGGACTAGCGTTCCACAATGAGCAGTTCTTC
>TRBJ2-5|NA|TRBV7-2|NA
CASSSGTGVQETQYF
TGTGCCAGCAGCAGCGGGACAGGAGTCCAAGAGACCCAGTACTTC
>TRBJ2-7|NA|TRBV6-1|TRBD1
CASSEGTGGVYEQYF
TGTGCCAGCAGTGAAGGGACAGGGGGCGTCTACGAGCAGTACTTC
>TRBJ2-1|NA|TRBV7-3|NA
CASSLTSGTGLGEQFF
TGTGCCAGCAGCTTAACGAGCGGGACAGGTTTGGGTGAGCAGTTCTTC
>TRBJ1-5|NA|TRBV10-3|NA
CAISESVGAGNQPQHF
TGTGCCATCAGTGAGTCGGTAGGGGCTGGGAATCAGCCCCAGCATTTT
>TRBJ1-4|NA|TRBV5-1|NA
CASSLDPGAGNEKLFF
TGCGCCAGCAGCTTGGACCCAGGGGCAGGGAATGAAAAACTGTTTTTT
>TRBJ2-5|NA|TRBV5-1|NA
CASSFLPDRAGETQYF
TGCGCCAGCAGCTTTCTACCCGACAGAGCCGGGGAGACCCAGTACTTC
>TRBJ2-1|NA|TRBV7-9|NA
CASSLAVGTFYNEQFF
TGTGCCAGCAGCTTAGCGGTCGGTACCTTCTACAATGAGCAGTTCTTC
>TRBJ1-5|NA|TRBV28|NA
CASSPGGEGKNLF
TGTGCCAGCAGCCCCGGAGGCGAAGGCAAGAACCTTTTT
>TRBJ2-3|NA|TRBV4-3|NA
CASSLRARDTDTQYF
TGCGCCAGCAGCCTACGGGCCCGGGACACAGATACGCAGTATTTT
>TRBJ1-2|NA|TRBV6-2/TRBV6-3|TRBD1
CASSPEGGRGRGYTF
TGTGCCAGCAGCCCCGAGGGGGGCAGGGGGCGAGGCTACACCTTC
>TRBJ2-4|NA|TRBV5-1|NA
CASSLGWRLPRNIQYF
TGCGCCAGCAGCTTGGGATGGCGGTTGCCGCGAAACATTCAGTACTTC
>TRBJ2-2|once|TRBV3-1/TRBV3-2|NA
CASSNRAWDGELFF
TGTGCCAGCAGTAACAGGGCTTGGGACGGGGAGCTGTTTTTT
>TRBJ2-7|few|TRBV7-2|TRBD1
CASSTRGQGSYEQYF
TGTGCCAGCAGCACTAGGGGACAGGGTTCCTACGAGCAGTACTTC
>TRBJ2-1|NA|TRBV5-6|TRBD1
CASSLVGTAYNEQFF
TGTGCCAGCAGCTTGGTCGGGACAGCCTACAATGAGCAGTTCTTC
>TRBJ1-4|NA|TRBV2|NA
CASSEGEGGFEKLFF
TGTGCCAGCAGTGAGGGAGAGGGAGGGTTTGAAAAACTGTTTTTT
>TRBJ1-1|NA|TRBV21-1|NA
CASSKAPGQAQLNTEAFF
TGTGCCAGCAGCAAAGCGCCCGGACAGGCCCAGTTGAACACTGAAGCTTTCTTT
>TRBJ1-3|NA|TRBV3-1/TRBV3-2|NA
CASSQDSYSGNTIYF
TGTGCCAGCAGCCAAGACAGTTACTCTGGAAACACCATATATTTT
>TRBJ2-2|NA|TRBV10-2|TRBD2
CASRRTSLDPTGELFF
TGCGCCAGCAGAAGGACTAGCCTCGACCCCACCGGGGAGCTGTTTTTT
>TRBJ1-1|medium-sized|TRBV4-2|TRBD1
CASSRDRGAGTEAFF
TGTGCCAGCAGCCGTGACAGGGGGGCCGGCACTGAAGCTTTCTTT
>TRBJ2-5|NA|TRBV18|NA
CASSQREETQYF
TGTGCCAGCTCCCAGCGGGAAGAGACCCAGTACTTC
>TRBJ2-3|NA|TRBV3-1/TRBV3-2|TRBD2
CASSQDSGGSPDTQYF
TGTGCCAGCAGCCAAGATAGCGGGGGATCCCCAGATACGCAGTATTTT
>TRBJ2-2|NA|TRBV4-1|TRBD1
CASSQTPPGGLGTGELFF
TGCGCCAGCAGCCAAACACCTCCAGGGGGCCTTGGCACCGGGGAGCTGTTTTTT
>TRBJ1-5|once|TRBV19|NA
CASSWRASNQPQHF
TGTGCCAGTAGTTGGCGGGCCAGCAATCAGCCCCAGCATTTT
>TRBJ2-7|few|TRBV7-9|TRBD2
CASSLWGSGGLEQYF
TGTGCCAGCAGCTTATGGGGTAGCGGGGGCCTCGAGCAGTACTTC
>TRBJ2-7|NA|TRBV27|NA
CASSLSLDTDYEQYF
TGTGCCAGCAGTTTATCGTTGGACACTGACTACGAGCAGTACTTC
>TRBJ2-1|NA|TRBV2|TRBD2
CASSELAGANEQFF
TGTGCCAGCAGTGAACTAGCGGGGGCGAATGAGCAGTTCTTC
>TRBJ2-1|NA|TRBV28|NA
CASTSGGQRKFF
TGTGCCAGCACCTCCGGGGGGCAGCGTAAGTTCTTC
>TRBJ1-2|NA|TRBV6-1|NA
CASSEYLGYTF
TGTGCCAGCAGTGAATACCTAGGCTACACCTTC
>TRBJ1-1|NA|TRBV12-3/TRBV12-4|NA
CASSLQVNTEAFF
TGTGCCAGCAGTTTACAGGTGAACACTGAAGCTTTCTTT
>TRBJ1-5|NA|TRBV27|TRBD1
CASSFYRGSQPQHF
TGTGCCAGCAGTTTTTACAGGGGATCTCAGCCCCAGCATTTT
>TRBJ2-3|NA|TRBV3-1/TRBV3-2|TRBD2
CASSQEISGGAVDTQYF
TGTGCCAGCAGCCAAGAAATAAGCGGGGGGGCAGTGGATACGCAGTATTTT
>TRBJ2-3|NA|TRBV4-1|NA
CASSQSQGFADTQYF
TGCGCCAGCAGCCAATCCCAGGGGTTCGCAGATACGCAGTATTTT
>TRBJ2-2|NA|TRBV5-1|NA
CASSVAPGTGGELFF
TGCGCCAGCAGTGTCGCTCCAGGGACTGGCGGGGAGCTGTTTTTT
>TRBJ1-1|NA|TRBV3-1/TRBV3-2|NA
CASSQGRGINTEAFF
TGTGCCAGCAGCCAAGGGCGAGGGATAAACACTGAAGCTTTCTTT
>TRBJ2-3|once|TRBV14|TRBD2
CASSQDPRRLAGGLYTQYF
TGTGCCAGCAGCCAAGACCCACGCCGACTAGCGGGGGGGCTGTATACGCAGTATTTT
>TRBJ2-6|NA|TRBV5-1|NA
CASSLLLSSGANVLTF
TGCGCCAGCAGCTTGCTTCTTAGCTCTGGGGCCAACGTCCTGACTTTC
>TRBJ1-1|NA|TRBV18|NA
CASSSGGGHTEAFF
TGTGCCAGCTCATCGGGGGGCGGGCACACTGAAGCTTTCTTT
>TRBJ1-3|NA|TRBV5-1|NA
CASRREGYPSGNTIYF
TGCGCCAGCCGGCGGGAAGGCTATCCCTCTGGAAACACCATATATTTT
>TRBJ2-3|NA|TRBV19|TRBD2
CASSSGTSGGAVDTQYF
TGTGCCAGTAGCTCAGGGACTAGCGGGGGGGCCGTAGATACGCAGTATTTT
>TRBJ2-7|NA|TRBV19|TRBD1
CASSPWTGSSNEQYF
TGTGCCAGTAGCCCCTGGACAGGTTCATCTAACGAGCAGTACTTC
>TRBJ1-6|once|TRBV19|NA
CASSLSDRTPNSPLHF
TGTGCCAGTAGTCTAAGCGACAGGACCCCTAATTCACCCCTCCACTTT
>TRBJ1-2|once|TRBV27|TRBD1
CASAWDSNYGYTF
TGTGCCAGCGCATGGGACAGCAACTATGGCTACACCTTC
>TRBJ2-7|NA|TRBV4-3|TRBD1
CASSQDPAGQGLDEQYF
TGCGCCAGCAGCCAAGATCCCGCGGGACAGGGTTTGGACGAGCAGTACTTC
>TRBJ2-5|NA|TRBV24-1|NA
CATSDLDRQTQYF
TGTGCCACCAGTGACTTAGACAGGCAGACCCAGTACTTC
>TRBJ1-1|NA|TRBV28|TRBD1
CASSFPAGGTEAFF
TGTGCCAGCAGTTTCCCTGCAGGGGGCACTGAAGCTTTCTTT
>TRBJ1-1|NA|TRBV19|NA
CASSIVPGEGWGAFF
TGTGCCAGTAGTATAGTTCCCGGGGAGGGCTGGGGAGCTTTCTTT
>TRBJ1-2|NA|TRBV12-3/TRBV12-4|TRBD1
CASSLIQGNGYTF
TGTGCCAGCAGTTTAATACAGGGGAATGGCTACACCTTC
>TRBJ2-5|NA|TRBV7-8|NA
CASSLRDSWGSETQYF
TGTGCCAGCAGCTTACGGGACTCATGGGGAAGTGAGACCCAGTACTTC
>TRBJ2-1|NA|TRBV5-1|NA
CASSSPGNEQFF
TGCGCCAGCAGCTCCCCAGGGAATGAGCAGTTCTTC
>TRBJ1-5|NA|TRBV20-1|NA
CSASLTPRAGSNQPQHF
TGCAGTGCAAGTCTGACACCAAGGGCAGGGAGCAATCAGCCCCAGCATTTT
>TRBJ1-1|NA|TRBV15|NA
CATSQITGKAFF
TGTGCCACCAGCCAAATTACAGGGAAAGCTTTCTTT
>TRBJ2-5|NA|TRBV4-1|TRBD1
CASSQVTGGSETQYF
TGCGCCAGCAGCCAGGTTACAGGGGGGTCAGAGACCCAGTACTTC